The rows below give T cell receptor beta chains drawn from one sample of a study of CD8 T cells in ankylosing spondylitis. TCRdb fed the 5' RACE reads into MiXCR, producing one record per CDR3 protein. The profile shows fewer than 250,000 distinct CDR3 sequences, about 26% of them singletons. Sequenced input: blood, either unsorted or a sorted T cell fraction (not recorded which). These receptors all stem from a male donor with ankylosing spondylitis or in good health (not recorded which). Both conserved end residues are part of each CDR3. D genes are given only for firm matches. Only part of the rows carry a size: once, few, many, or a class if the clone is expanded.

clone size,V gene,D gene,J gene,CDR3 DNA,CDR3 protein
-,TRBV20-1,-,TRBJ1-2,TGCAGTGCTAGAGATATGAGTGGCGGAGGAAACTATGGCTACACCTTC,CSARDMSGGGNYGYTF
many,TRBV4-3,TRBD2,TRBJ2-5,TGCGCCAGCAGCCCCGGCGGGACTAGGGAAGAGACCCAGTACTTC,CASSPGGTREETQYF
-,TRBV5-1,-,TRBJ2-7,TGCGCCAGCAGGGCGACGGACTACGAGCAGTACTTC,CASRATDYEQYF
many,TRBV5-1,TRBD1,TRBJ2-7,TGCGCCAGCAGCTTGACACCGGGACAGGGGGACGAGCAGTACTTC,CASSLTPGQGDEQYF
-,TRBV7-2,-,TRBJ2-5,TGTGCCAGCAGCTGGGGCGTTGGGGAGACCCAGTACTTC,CASSWGVGETQYF
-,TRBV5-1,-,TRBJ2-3,TGCGCCAGCTCGGCCGTGAGCAGCGGCACAGATACGCAGTATTTT,CASSAVSSGTDTQYF
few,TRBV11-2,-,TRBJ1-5,TGTGCCAGCAGCCGGGGGGACGGCAATCAGCCCCAGCATTTT,CASSRGDGNQPQHF
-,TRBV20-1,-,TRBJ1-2,TGCAGTGCTAGGCCCACCCCCTACTATGGCTACACCTTC,CSARPTPYYGYTF
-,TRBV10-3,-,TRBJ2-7,TGTGCCATCAAAGGACAGAGTACCTACGAGCAGTACTTC,CAIKGQSTYEQYF
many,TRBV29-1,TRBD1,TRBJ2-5,TGCAGCGTGGACAGGGTAGAGACCCAGTACTTC,CSVDRVETQYF
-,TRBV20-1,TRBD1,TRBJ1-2,TGCAGTGCTAGAGATCCGCAGGGGGAGAACTATGGCTACACCTTC,CSARDPQGENYGYTF
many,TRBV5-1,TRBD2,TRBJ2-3,TGCGCCAGCAGCGTAGCGGGAGAAGGCACAGATACGCAGTATTTT,CASSVAGEGTDTQYF
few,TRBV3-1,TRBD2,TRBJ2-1,TGTGCCAGCAGCTCCCGATGGCGGGAGCACTATGAGCAGTTCTTC,CASSSRWREHYEQFF
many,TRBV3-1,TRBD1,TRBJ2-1,TGTGCCAGCAGTCGAGCCGGGACAGGGATTGTCAATGAGCAGTTCTTC,CASSRAGTGIVNEQFF
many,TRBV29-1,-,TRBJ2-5,TGCAGCGCCAATACAGGGATCAGAGAGACCCAGTACTTC,CSANTGIRETQYF
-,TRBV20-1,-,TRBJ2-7,TGCAGTGCACGAAGGGACTCCTCCTACGAGCAGTACTTC,CSARRDSSYEQYF
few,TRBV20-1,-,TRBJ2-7,TGCAGTGCTAGCCGGGACTCAGCCTACGAGCAGTACTTC,CSASRDSAYEQYF
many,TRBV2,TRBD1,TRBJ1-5,TGTGCCAGCAGGGGGAGGCCAGGGGGCTATCAGCCCCAGCATTTT,CASRGRPGGYQPQHF
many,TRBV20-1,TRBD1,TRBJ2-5,TGCAGTGCTAGAGTTACCGGGACAGGATTTGTAGAGACCCAGTACTTC,CSARVTGTGFVETQYF
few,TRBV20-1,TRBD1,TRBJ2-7,TGCAGTGCTAGAGGCAAGCGGACAGGGTCACTCCCCGAGCAGTACTTC,CSARGKRTGSLPEQYF
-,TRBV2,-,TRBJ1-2,TGTGCCAGCAGACCCCGGGACGGCTACTATGGCTACACCTTC,CASRPRDGYYGYTF
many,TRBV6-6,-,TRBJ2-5,TGTGCCAGCAGCCATGGACAGTCTGGGACCCAGTACTTC,CASSHGQSGTQYF
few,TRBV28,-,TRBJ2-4,TGTGCCAGCACCGAGGGCTACGCCAAAAACATTCAGTACTTC,CASTEGYAKNIQYF
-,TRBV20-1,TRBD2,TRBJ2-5,TGCAGTGCCCACACACCGGGACTAGCGGGAGTCTTGGAGACCCAGTACTTC,CSAHTPGLAGVLETQYF
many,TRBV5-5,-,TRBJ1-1,TGTGCCAGCAGCTTGAATTTCGGGGCCTCTGATACTTTCTTT,CASSLNFGASDTFF
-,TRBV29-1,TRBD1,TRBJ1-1,TGCAGCGGAGTAGACAGGGGTACTGAAGCTTTCTTT,CSGVDRGTEAFF
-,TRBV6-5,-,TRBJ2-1,TGTGCCAGCAGGATACTAGAGTCGTCCTACAATGAGCAGTTCTTC,CASRILESSYNEQFF
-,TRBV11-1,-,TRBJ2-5,TGTGCCAGCAGCTTAGCAGGTTCCGGACACCGATGGGGGACCCAGTACTTC,CASSLAGSGHRWGTQYF